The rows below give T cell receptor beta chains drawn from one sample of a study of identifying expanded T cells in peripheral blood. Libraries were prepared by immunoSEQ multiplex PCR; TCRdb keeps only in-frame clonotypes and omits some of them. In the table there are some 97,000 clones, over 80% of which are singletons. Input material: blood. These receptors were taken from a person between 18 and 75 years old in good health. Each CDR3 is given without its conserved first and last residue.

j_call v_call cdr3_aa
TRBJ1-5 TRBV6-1 ASSAQGVGNQPQH
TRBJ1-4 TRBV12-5 ASGLVRAGRDEKLF
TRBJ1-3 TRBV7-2 ASSSNAYSGNTIY
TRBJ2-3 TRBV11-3 ASSLGRLTDTQY
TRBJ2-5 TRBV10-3 AISGAGLKTGLETQY
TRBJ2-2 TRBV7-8 ASSLFGGTGELF
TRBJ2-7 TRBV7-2 ASSLMGARVQY
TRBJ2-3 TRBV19 ASKKGQGIVDTQY
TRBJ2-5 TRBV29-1 SVDRQGAWETQY
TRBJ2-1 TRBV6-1 ASSEGYWTGEQF
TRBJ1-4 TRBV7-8 ASSPGGKLF
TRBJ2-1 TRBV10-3 AISESTGGRSYNEQF
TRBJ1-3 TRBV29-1 SVGTISGNTIY
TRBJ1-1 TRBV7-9 ASSLAGRALDTEAF
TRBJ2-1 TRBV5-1 ASSLSSGRARNEQF
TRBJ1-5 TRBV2 ASRETVNSNQPQH
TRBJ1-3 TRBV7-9 ASSDTSGNTIY
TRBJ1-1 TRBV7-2 ASSLAGLNTEAF
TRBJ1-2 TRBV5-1 ASSETTISGIYGYT
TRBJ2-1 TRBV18 ASSPGHRLDNEQF
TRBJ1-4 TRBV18 ASSPRTGQGNEKLF
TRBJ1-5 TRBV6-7 ASSYPRSSGQGYHQPQH
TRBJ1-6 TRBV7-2 ASSLSGYNSPLH
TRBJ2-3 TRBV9 ASSVGTSASTDTQY
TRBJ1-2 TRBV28 ASSLMQDAGYYGYT
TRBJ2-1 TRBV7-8 ASSLEEGYEQF
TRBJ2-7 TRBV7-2 ASSLAGLSYEQY
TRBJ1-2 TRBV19 ASRGTGETYGYT
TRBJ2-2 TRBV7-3 ASSPLGTGGRNTGELF
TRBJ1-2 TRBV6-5 ASSWGTGSNGYT
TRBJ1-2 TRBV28 ATSPFEIYGYT
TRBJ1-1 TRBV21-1 ASSKGSDLNTEAF
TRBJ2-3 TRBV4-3 ASSQDGLGAGDTDTQY
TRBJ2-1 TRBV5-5 ASSPGRSYTAVNEQF
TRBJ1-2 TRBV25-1 ASSGGWDGYT